This is a list of T cell receptor beta chains from one sample in a study of T cells after yellow fever vaccination. TCRdb re-called the 5' RACE reads through MiXCR, storing one row per CDR3 protein. The sample shows under 150,000 distinct CDR3 sequences, around 15% of them seen only once. Sample: CD8+ T cells sorted from PBMCs, taken 5 days after the yellow fever booster vaccination. The receptor set was obtained from a man aged 18 to 35 who received the YFV17D yellow fever vaccine. The CDR3 runs from the conserved cysteine through the conserved F or W. A D gene is named only where the DNA matches it firmly. The size field is filled for only some rows; it gives once, few, many or a size class.

.,TRBJ1-1,TRBV9,.,TGTGCCAGCAGCGCCCGAGGCGAAAGTTCAGATGAAGCTTTCTTT,CASSARGESSDEAFF
.,TRBJ2-3,TRBV7-2,.,TGTGCCAGCAGCCCCTACCGTTTGGGGGAGACAGATACGCAGTATTTT,CASSPYRLGETDTQYF
few,TRBJ2-3,TRBV3-1,.,TGTGCCAGCAGCCAGATGTTGGATACGCAGTATTTT,CASSQMLDTQYF
few,TRBJ1-4,TRBV12-5,.,TGTGCTAGTGGTTTCGACGCTTCCGGGACGGCGGTCGCAACTAATGAAAAACTGTTTTTT,CASGFDASGTAVATNEKLFF
few,TRBJ2-7,TRBV20-1,.,TGCAGTGCTAGGGACTCCCGAGTGGGGGAGCAGTACTTC,CSARDSRVGEQYF
few,TRBJ1-6,TRBV7-2,.,TGTGCCAGCAGCTGGGGAAAGGGCTCCTATAATTCACCCCTCCACTTT,CASSWGKGSYNSPLHF
many,TRBJ2-3,TRBV4-3,TRBD2,TGCGCCAGCAGCCAAGGAGCGGGGGTTAGCACAGATACGCAGTATTTT,CASSQGAGVSTDTQYF
.,TRBJ1-1,TRBV7-9,.,TGTGCCAGCAGCTGGGGCGGGGTAGCCACTGAAGCTTTCTTT,CASSWGGVATEAFF
few,TRBJ2-4,TRBV7-9,.,TGTGCCAGCAGCTTAGCCCAGGGAGCCAAAAACATTCAGTACTTC,CASSLAQGAKNIQYF
few,TRBJ2-3,TRBV5-6,.,TGTGCCAGCAGCTTGGACCGCTCGGGGTTTGTCACAGATACGCAGTATTTT,CASSLDRSGFVTDTQYF
few,TRBJ2-7,TRBV6-2/TRBV6-3,.,TGTGCCAGCATGACCGGGGGGCTGGACTACGAGCAGTACTTC,CASMTGGLDYEQYF
few,TRBJ2-5,TRBV28,.,TGTGCCAGCAGACCGCTGAACCCAAGGAAGGAGACCCAGTACTTC,CASRPLNPRKETQYF
.,TRBJ2-3,TRBV3-1,TRBD2,TGTGCCAGCAGCCAAGTCCGGGGGGGCCGCACAGATACGCAGTATTTT,CASSQVRGGRTDTQYF
.,TRBJ2-5,TRBV4-1,.,TGCGCCAGCAGCCCCCTTGAGTGGGGGGAGACCCAGTACTTC,CASSPLEWGETQYF
many,TRBJ2-1,TRBV3-1,TRBD2,TGTGCCAGCAGCACGATCTTAGCGGGGGGGCCGGGGAATGAGCAGTTCTTC,CASSTILAGGPGNEQFF
.,TRBJ2-1,TRBV5-4,.,TGTGCCAGCAGCTTGGCGGAGGGGCTGCTAAGGATTGGTGAGCAGTTCTTC,CASSLAEGLLRIGEQFF
few,TRBJ1-1,TRBV12-5,TRBD1,TGTGCTAGTGGTTTGGAGCGATCCGGGGGAGGGGGCAGAACTCTGAACACTGAAGCTTTCTTT,CASGLERSGGGGRTLNTEAFF
.,TRBJ2-5,TRBV7-6,.,TGTGCCAGCAGCCCGGACAGTCTGGAGACCCAGTACTTC,CASSPDSLETQYF
.,TRBJ1-1,TRBV5-6,TRBD1,TGTGCCAGCAGCCCGGGACAGGCCACCGTCGAAGCTTTCTTT,CASSPGQATVEAFF
few,TRBJ2-5,TRBV3-1,.,TGTGCCAGCAGCCAAGAGCTAGGATCGGGAGAGACCCAGTACTTC,CASSQELGSGETQYF
few,TRBJ2-3,TRBV7-8,TRBD1,TGTGCCAGCAGCTTCCGGACAGGGTATGTGGGCACAGATACGCAGTATTTT,CASSFRTGYVGTDTQYF
.,TRBJ2-5,TRBV7-9,.,TGTGCCAGCAGCTCCCAAAGGACGAAGGGGACCCAGTACTTC,CASSSQRTKGTQYF
few,TRBJ2-7,TRBV29-1,.,TGCAGCGCCTTACCCACAGGGAGGTACGAGCAGTACTTC,CSALPTGRYEQYF
.,TRBJ2-5,TRBV6-5,TRBD2,TGTGCCAGCAGTGGTGCGGGGGGGAGCCAAGAGACCCAGTACTTC,CASSGAGGSQETQYF
many,TRBJ2-3,TRBV2,.,TGTGCCAGCAGCGAAGGGTTCACAGATACGCAGTATTTT,CASSEGFTDTQYF
few,TRBJ2-4,TRBV7-9,TRBD2,TGTGCCAGCAGCCCAAAGACTAGCGGAGAAAACATTCAGTACTTC,CASSPKTSGENIQYF
few,TRBJ2-5,TRBV6-5,.,TGTGCCAGCAGTTACTACGGGGGGCAGGAGACCCAGTACTTC,CASSYYGGQETQYF
.,TRBJ2-2,TRBV27,.,TGTGCCAGCTCCGATCGCCCGACGTTAAAGGTCTGGGAGCTGTTTTTT,CASSDRPTLKVWELFF
.,TRBJ1-4,TRBV4-3,.,TGCGCCAGCAGCCAAGGGCACAGAGAAAAACTGTTTTTT,CASSQGHREKLFF
.,TRBJ2-1,TRBV5-4,.,TGTGCCAGCAGCCCAGGAGGGCACAATGAGCAGTTCTTC,CASSPGGHNEQFF
.,TRBJ2-7,TRBV30,.,TGTGCCTGGAGTGTATTCAACGAGCAGTACTTC,CAWSVFNEQYF
many,TRBJ2-7,TRBV29-1,.,TGCAGCGTTGGGGATACATCCTACGAGCAGTACTTC,CSVGDTSYEQYF
few,TRBJ2-2,TRBV7-9,.,TGTGCCAGCAGCTTATATCTGGGGGCAGCCGGGGAGCTGTTTTTT,CASSLYLGAAGELFF
many,TRBJ2-1,TRBV4-1,.,TGCGCCAGCAGCCAAGATGGGACGGTTTCATACAATGAGCAGTTCTTC,CASSQDGTVSYNEQFF
.,TRBJ2-4,TRBV12-3/TRBV12-4,.,TGTGCCAGCAGTTCCCCGGGGGTGATGATTCAGTACTTC,CASSSPGVMIQYF
.,TRBJ1-1,TRBV25-1,.,TGTGCCAGCAGTGAAATAGAGGGCACTGAAGCTTTCTTT,CASSEIEGTEAFF
few,TRBJ2-1,TRBV6-1,.,TGTGCCAGCAGTGAAAGGGGGCTAGCGTTATACTCCTACAATGAGCAGTTCTTC,CASSERGLALYSYNEQFF
.,TRBJ1-5,TRBV20-1,.,TGCAGTGCTAGTGGCAGCGTTCCGAGCAATCAGCCCCAGCATTTT,CSASGSVPSNQPQHF
few,TRBJ1-3,TRBV6-5,TRBD1,TGTGCCAGCAGCTTAGCCGGGACAGGGGCCGGAAACACCATATATTTT,CASSLAGTGAGNTIYF
.,TRBJ2-3,TRBV4-3,.,TGCGCCAGCAGCCAAGATTCTAGCACAGATACGCAGTATTTT,CASSQDSSTDTQYF
few,TRBJ2-2,TRBV10-3,TRBD1,TGTGCCATCACGCCCGGGACAGGGATTTCCACCGGGGAGCTGTTTTTT,CAITPGTGISTGELFF